The 16 T cell receptor beta chains presented below share a single source sample, sequenced in a study of molecular identifiers for immune sequencing clone quantification. TCRdb independently ran MiXCR on the PCR reads; one entry per CDR3 protein. This table has over 550,000 distinct CDR3 sequences, 25% appearing once. Sequencing was carried out using naive CD8+ T cells from blood, with Jurkat cell RNA spiked in. Regarding subset: FACS-sorted CD8+CD4-CCR7+CD45RA+ naive T cells. These receptor sequences come from a human donor in good health. Some libraries in this study had Jurkat cell RNA spiked in.

The CDR3 DNA follows: TGTGCCTGGAGTGTAGACATCAGAAATCAGCCCCAGCATTTT. This sequence encodes CAWSVDIRNQPQHF. The J gene is TRBJ1-5, the V gene TRBV30; unclear D gene. The germline CDR1 and CDR2 sequences are GTSNPN and SVGIG (reference sequence). Trimming pared 0 bases from V and 4 bases from J, leaving 10 bases between. The CDR3 consists of 14 residues. The variable domain in full, completed from reference TRBV30 and TRBJ1-5, reads SQTIHQWPATLVQPVGSPLSLECTVEGTSNPNLYWYRQAAGRGLQLLFYSVGIGQISSEVPQNLSASRPQDRQFILSSKKLLLSDSGFYLCAWSVDIRNQPQHFGDGTRLSIL.

Ten or more counts support this clonotype. The V call is TRBV6-2 or TRBV6-3, the J call TRBJ1-1; D may be TRBD1 (6 bases). V shed 3 bases and J shed 1 base, with 21 bases lying between them. Germline-derived CDR1 and CDR2 are MNHEY and SVGEGT. This CDR3 is built from 18 residues. The CDR3 DNA reads as TGTGCCAGCAGTTATGATAAACCGAACAGGGTACAGAACACTGAAGCTTTCTTT. It codes for CASSYDKPNRVQNTEAFF.

As regards this clonotype: It may be a read error: a sequence one base away is much more abundant. Because it lacks the conserved phenylalanine or tryptophan at the end, this CDR3 is likely a read error. The rearrangement uses TRBV3-1 and TRBJ2-3; D call uncertain. CDR3 length equals 12 residues. Per germline, CDR1 LGHDT and CDR2 YNNKEL (reference sequence). V was shortened by 4 bases and J by 5 bases, with 7 bases between the two germline ends. The CDR3 loop reads CASSPNVDTQYL. CDR3 coding DNA: TGTGCCAGCAGCCCCAATGTAGATACGCAGTATCTT.

Here the CDR3 reads CSATGQLDSGANVLTF. CDR3 sequence (DNA): TGCAGTGCTACGGGACAGCTAGACTCTGGGGCCAACGTCCTGACTTTC. This rearrangement joins TRBV20-1 to TRBJ2-6; TRBD1 aligns across 7 bases. The CDR3 sequence is 16 residues long. The germline gives CDR1 DFQATT, CDR2 SNEGSKA (reference sequence). The V and J ends lost 4 bases and 0 bases, in that order; junction bases with no gene match: 6.

A word on this clonotype: A much larger clone differs by one base, so this may be a read error. The chain combines TRBV3-1 with TRBJ1-1; 7 nucleotides align to TRBD1. The CDR3 runs 15 residues. Germline CDR1 reads LGHDT; CDR2 reads YNNKEL (reference sequence). CDR3 DNA: TGTGCCGGCAGCCAAGAACAGGGGTGGGCGACTGAAGCTTTCTTT. It yields the protein CAGSQEQGWATEAFF.

At least ten counts were recorded for this clonotype. The chain employs TRBV20-1 and TRBJ2-3, with D perhaps given as TRBD1 or TRBD2 (5 bases each). This CDR3 comprises 13 residues. V lost 3 bases to trimming and J lost 3 bases, with 10 bases between them. Germline V CDR1 and CDR2: DFQATT, SNEGSKA (reference sequence). CDR3 nucleotides: TGCAGTGCTAGGCGTGGGGGTACAGATACGCAGTATTTT. Its translation is CSARRGGTDTQYF.

Comments on this clonotype: Since a much larger clone is just one base distant, this may be a read error. CDR3 bases: TGTGCCAGCAGTTACTCGAGGGGATGGTACGAGCAGAACTTC. Translated: CASSYSRGWYEQNF. The rearrangement links TRBV6-2 or TRBV6-3 to TRBJ2-7; D might be TRBD1 or TRBD2, each matching 5 bases. CDR1 and CDR2 from the germline V gene are MNHEY and SVGEGT. The CDR3 covers 14 residues.

The gene calls are TRBV20-1 and TRBJ2-6, with a weak D call TRBD2 (6 bases). The germline V and J ends were trimmed by 0 bases and 0 bases, with 18 bases remaining between them. This CDR3 comprises 19 residues. CDR1 and CDR2 from the germline V gene are DFQATT and SNEGSKA (reference sequence). The CDR3 DNA reads as TGCAGTGCTAGAGATCTGTGGGGCGGGGATAGCTCTGGGGCCAACGTCCTGACTTTC. Translated, it gives CSARDLWGGDSSGANVLTF.

V gene TRBV7-9 combines with J gene TRBJ2-5, with 11 positions matching TRBD2. CDR1 is SEHNR, CDR2 FQNEAQ, per germline (reference sequence). V gave up 4 bases and J gave up 1 base; unmatched junction bases: 5. The CDR3 contains 16 residues. In DNA form, the CDR3 reads TGTGCCAGCAGCTCCCAGCTAGCGGGGGGCCAAGAGACCCAGTACTTC. It is translated as CASSSQLAGGQETQYF.

About this clonotype itself: The junction does not match germline at one end; this may be a read error. The chain employs TRBV5-6 and TRBJ1-2; the D is unclear. Germline V CDR1 and CDR2: SGHDT, YYEEEE. This CDR3 comprises 15 residues. CDR3 DNA: TGTGCCAGCAGCTTGGCTAGAGTCCCTAACTATGGCAACACCTTC. This codes for CASSLARVPNYGNTF.

As regards this clonotype: This may come from a read error, since a much larger clone is one base off. The chain is built from TRBV7-2 and TRBJ2-3; 11 nucleotides align to TRBD2. The germline V gene encodes CDR1 SGHTA and CDR2 FQGNSA. This CDR3 has 17 amino acids. The DNA of the CDR3 is TGTGCCAGCAGCCCGTTCGTAGCGGGGGGGCCATTTGATACGCGGTATTTT. Translation gives CASSPFVAGGPFDTRYF.

Comments on this clonotype: This may be a read error: a much more frequent sequence differs by one nucleotide. The rearrangement links TRBV29-1 to TRBJ1-2, with D hard to call. Trimming stripped 4 bases from V and 7 bases from J, with 13 bases between. Germline loops: CDR1 SQVTM, CDR2 ANQGSEA. The CDR3 contains 12 residues. The CDR3 reads CSVATLLPGYTF. The CDR3 DNA reads as TGCAGCGTTGCCACGTTGTTACCTGGCTACACCTTC.

In its sample, this clonotype was seen a few times. The chain has TRBV14 and TRBJ2-3; D gene uncertain. Germline V lookup: CDR1 SGHDN, CDR2 FVKESK. This CDR3 contains 15 residues. Trimming pared 1 base from V and 3 bases from J, leaving 11 bases between. The CDR3 sequence: CASSQVEGFTDTQYF. CDR3 DNA sequence: TGTGCCAGCAGCCAAGTCGAAGGGTTTACAGATACGCAGTATTTT. Based on the CDR3 plus reference TRBV14 and TRBJ2-3, the full variable domain is EAGVTQFPSHSVIEKGQTVTLRCDPISGHDNLYWYRRVMGKEIKFLLHFVKESKQDESGMPNNRFLAERTGGTYSTLKVQPAELEDSGVYFCASSQVEGFTDTQYFGPGTRLTVL.

This clonotype was observed many times. This chain connects TRBV5-1 to TRBJ2-7, with 8 bases that match TRBD1. CDR3 length equals 15 residues. Germline values: CDR1 SGHRS, CDR2 YFSETQ. The V segment lost 3 bases and the J segment 3 bases; nucleotides outside the gene matches: 8. The CDR3 spells CASSSGQDFNYEQYF. CDR3 coding DNA: TGCGCCAGCAGCTCGGGACAGGATTTTAACTACGAGCAGTACTTC.

This rearrangement joins TRBV3-1 to TRBJ2-5; 8 bases fit TRBD2. This CDR3 has 17 amino acids. The V and J ends lost 0 bases and 0 bases, in that order; junction bases with no gene match: 6. CDR1 and CDR2 (germline): LGHDT, YNNKEL (reference sequence). CDR3 DNA sequence: TGTGCCAGCAGCCAAGACAGGCCAGCGGGGGACCAAGAGACCCAGTACTTC. Translated: CASSQDRPAGDQETQYF.

Many counts were recorded for this clonotype. This chain joins TRBV6-5 and TRBJ1-1; D unresolved. Germline V lookup: CDR1 MNHEY, CDR2 SVGAGI. The length of the CDR3 is 15 residues. V was cut by 6 bases and J by 4 bases, with 18 bases left in between. CDR3 sequence reads: CASSLTDVGGTEAFF. The CDR3 coding sequence is TGTGCCAGCAGCCTGACGGACGTGGGAGGCACTGAAGCTTTCTTT.